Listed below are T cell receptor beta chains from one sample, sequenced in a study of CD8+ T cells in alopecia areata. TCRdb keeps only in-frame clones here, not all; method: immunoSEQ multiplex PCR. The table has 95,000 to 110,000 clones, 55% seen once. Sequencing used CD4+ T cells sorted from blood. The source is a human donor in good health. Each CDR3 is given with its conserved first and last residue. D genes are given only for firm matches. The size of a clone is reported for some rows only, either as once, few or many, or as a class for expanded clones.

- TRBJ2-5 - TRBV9 TGTGCCAGCAGCGCCCCGTCCGGGTCGGCAGCGGAAGAGACCCAGTACTTC CASSAPSGSAAEETQYF
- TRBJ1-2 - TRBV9 TGTGCCAGCAGCGCAGGGGTCCGCCTTAGGGGCTACACCTTC CASSAGVRLRGYTF
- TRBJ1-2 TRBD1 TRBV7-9 TGTGCCAGCAGCCCAAGTGGGACAGGCCGTCTCTATGGCTACACCTTC CASSPSGTGRLYGYTF
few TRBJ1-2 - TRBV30 TGTGCCTGGAGGCCACGGGGGCGCAACTATGGCTACACCTTC CAWRPRGRNYGYTF
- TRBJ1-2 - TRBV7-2 TGTGCCAGCAGCTTCGCCAAAGGCTCCTTTGGCTACACCTTC CASSFAKGSFGYTF
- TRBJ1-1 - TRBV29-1 TGCAGCGTTGAAGAACCACTTTCCGGGGCGGTCGCTTTCTTT CSVEEPLSGAVAFF
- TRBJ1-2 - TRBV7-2 TGTGCCAGCAGCTTAGGTGCCCTCAGACTTGCCTCAAGGCGAGGCTACACCTTC CASSLGALRLASRRGYTF
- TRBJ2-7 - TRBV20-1 TGCAGTGCTAGGGGTTTTTACGAGCAGTACTTC CSARGFYEQYF
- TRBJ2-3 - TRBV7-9 TGTGCCAGCAGCTTCACGGGGGGCACGACAGATACGCAGTATTTT CASSFTGGTTDTQYF
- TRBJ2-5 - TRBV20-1 TGCAGTGCTAGAGGGAACGAGGCCCAGTACTTC CSARGNEAQYF
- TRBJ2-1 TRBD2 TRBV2 TGTGCCAGCGGGGGACTAGCGGGGCACAATGAGCAGTTCTTC CASGGLAGHNEQFF
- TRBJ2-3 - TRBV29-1 TGCAGCGTTGAGGGGGGCAGCACAGATACGCAGTATTTT CSVEGGSTDTQYF
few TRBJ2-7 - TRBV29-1 TGCAGCGTTGATATAGAATTGGGCGAGCAGTACTTC CSVDIELGEQYF
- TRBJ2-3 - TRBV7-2 TGTGCCAGCAGCTTAGTGGGGGGGCTCATCGCAGATACGCAGTATTTT CASSLVGGLIADTQYF
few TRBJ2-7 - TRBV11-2 TGTGCCAGCAGCCCTCGTAGGGACTCCTACGAGCAGTACTTC CASSPRRDSYEQYF
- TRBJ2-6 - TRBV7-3 TGTGCCAGCAGCTTAGGGCAGATCTCTGGGGCCAACGTCCTGACTTTC CASSLGQISGANVLTF
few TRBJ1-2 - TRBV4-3 TGCGCCAGCAGCCAAGATCTGAGACAAGGGATTGAGTATGGCTACACCTTC CASSQDLRQGIEYGYTF
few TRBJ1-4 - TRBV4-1 TGCGCCAGCAGCCAAGACATTGAAGAAAGACTGTTTTTT CASSQDIEERLFF
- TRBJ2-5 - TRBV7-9 TGTGCCAGCAGCTACCGGGGAAGGTCACAAGAGACCCAGTACTTC CASSYRGRSQETQYF
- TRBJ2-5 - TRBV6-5 TGTGCCAGCAGGGGACGGGAACAAGAGACCCAGTACTTC CASRGREQETQYF
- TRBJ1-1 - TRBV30 TGTGCCTGGAGTCTTCGACGGGACACTGAAGCTTTCTTT CAWSLRRDTEAFF
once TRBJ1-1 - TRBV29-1 TGCAGCGTCAAAGGGAACAGGCAGAACACTGAAGCTTTCTTT CSVKGNRQNTEAFF
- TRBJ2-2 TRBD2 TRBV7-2 TGTGCCAGCAGCGCGGGACTAGCGGTTATCACCGGGGAGCTGTTTTTT CASSAGLAVITGELFF
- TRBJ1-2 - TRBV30 TGTGCCTGGGCACGTGGACAGAATTATGGCTACACCTTC CAWARGQNYGYTF
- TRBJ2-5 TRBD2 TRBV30 TGTGCCTGGAGTGTGGGCGGGGGGACCGGAAAGACCCAGTACTTC CAWSVGGGTGKTQYF
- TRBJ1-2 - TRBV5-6 TGTGCCAGCAGCCGAACACTACAGGGACCGAACTATGGCTACACCTTC CASSRTLQGPNYGYTF
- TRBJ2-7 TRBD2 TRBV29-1 TGCAGCGTCTCACGGGGGGGCTTAGGCGAGCAGTACTTC CSVSRGGLGEQYF
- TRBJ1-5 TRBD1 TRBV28 TGTGCCAGCAGTTTCACAGGGGCCAGCAATCAGCCCCAGCATTTT CASSFTGASNQPQHF
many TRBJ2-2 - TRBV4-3 TGCGCCAGCAGCCAAGTCTGGAACACCGGGGAGCTGTTTTTT CASSQVWNTGELFF
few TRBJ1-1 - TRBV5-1 TGCGCCAGCAGACCTAATACAGGGAAGCGGGCTGAAGCTTTCTTT CASRPNTGKRAEAFF
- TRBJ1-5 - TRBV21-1 TGTGCCAGCAGACCAGTAAGGATGACGGAGGGCAATCAGCCCCAGCATTTT CASRPVRMTEGNQPQHF
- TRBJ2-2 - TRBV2 TGTGCCAGCAGTGAGCACAAGCCTGGGGAGCTGTTTTTT CASSEHKPGELFF
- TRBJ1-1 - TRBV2 TGTGCCAGCAGTGTCGGTTGGGGGCTCGCTGAAGCTTTCTTT CASSVGWGLAEAFF
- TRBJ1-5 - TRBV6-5 TGTGCCAGCAGTTACTTGACGCAGAGCAATCAGCCCCAGCATTTT CASSYLTQSNQPQHF
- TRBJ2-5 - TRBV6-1 TGTGCCAGCAGTTCCCACGGACGGAAAGAGACCCAGTACTTC CASSSHGRKETQYF
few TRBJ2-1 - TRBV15 TGTGCCACCAGCCGGCCTTCGGGCAGGCACAATGAGCAGTTCTTC CATSRPSGRHNEQFF
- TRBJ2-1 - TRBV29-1 TGCAGCGTTGGGGGCATGGGCCGATTGAATGAGCAGTTCTTC CSVGGMGRLNEQFF
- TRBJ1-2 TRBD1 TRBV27 TGTGCCAGCAGTTTAGGGACAGGGAAATATGGCTACACCTTC CASSLGTGKYGYTF
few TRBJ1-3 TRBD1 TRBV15 TGTGCCACCAGCAGAGATCGGGGCAGGGGGCACACCATATATTTT CATSRDRGRGHTIYF
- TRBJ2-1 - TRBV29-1 TGCAGCGTTGACAGTAACTCCTACAATGAGCAGTTCTTC CSVDSNSYNEQFF
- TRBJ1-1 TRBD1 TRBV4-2 TGTGCCAGCAGCCAGGATACAGGGGACAGGAACACTGAAGCTTTCTTT CASSQDTGDRNTEAFF
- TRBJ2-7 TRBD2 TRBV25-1 TGTGCCAGCAGTGAATCTAGCGGGGGGGTTTACGAGCAGTACTTC CASSESSGGVYEQYF
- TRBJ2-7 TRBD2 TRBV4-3 TGCGCCAGCAGCCAAGAACTAGCGGGGGTCACCTACGAGCAGTACTTC CASSQELAGVTYEQYF
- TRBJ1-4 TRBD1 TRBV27 TGTGCCAGCAGTCATTGGACAGGGGGTGAAAAACTGTTTTTT CASSHWTGGEKLFF
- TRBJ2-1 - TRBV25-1 TGTGCCAGCAGTGAAGACCCCCCCGAGGGATACAATGAGCAGTTCTTC CASSEDPPEGYNEQFF
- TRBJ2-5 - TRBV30 TGTGCCTGGAGTGTAACAGGGACCCAGTACTTC CAWSVTGTQYF
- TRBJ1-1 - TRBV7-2 TGTGCCAGCAGCTTTTCTGTAACGCGGAGTACAGAAGCTTTCTTT CASSFSVTRSTEAFF
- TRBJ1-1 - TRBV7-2 TGTGCCAGCAGCTTAGGGGCCCAGGGTGGAGCTGAAGCTTTCTTT CASSLGAQGGAEAFF
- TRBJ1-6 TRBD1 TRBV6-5 TGTGCCAGCAGTTACTCCACGGGACAGCTATCACCCCTCCACTTT CASSYSTGQLSPLHF
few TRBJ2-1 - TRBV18 TGTGCCAGCTCCCTAAAAACCGCCTACAATGAGCAGTTCTTC CASSLKTAYNEQFF
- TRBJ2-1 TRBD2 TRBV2 TGTGCCAGCAGTGACGGGACTAGCGGGGGGGCCGGGCAGTTCTTC CASSDGTSGGAGQFF
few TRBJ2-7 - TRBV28 TGTGCCAGCAGTTCGGCCGGGACGCAGAATAACTACGAGCAGTACTTC CASSSAGTQNNYEQYF
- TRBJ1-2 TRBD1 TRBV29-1 TGCAGCGTGGCCCGACAGGGGAGCTATGGCTACACCTTC CSVARQGSYGYTF
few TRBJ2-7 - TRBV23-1 TGCGCCAGCAGTCAATCGACGGGACTCTACAAACCCTACGAGCAGTACTTC CASSQSTGLYKPYEQYF
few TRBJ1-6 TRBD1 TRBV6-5 TGTGCCAGTCAACAGGGGACTGCTCAGCGTTCACCCCTCCACTTT CASQQGTAQRSPLHF